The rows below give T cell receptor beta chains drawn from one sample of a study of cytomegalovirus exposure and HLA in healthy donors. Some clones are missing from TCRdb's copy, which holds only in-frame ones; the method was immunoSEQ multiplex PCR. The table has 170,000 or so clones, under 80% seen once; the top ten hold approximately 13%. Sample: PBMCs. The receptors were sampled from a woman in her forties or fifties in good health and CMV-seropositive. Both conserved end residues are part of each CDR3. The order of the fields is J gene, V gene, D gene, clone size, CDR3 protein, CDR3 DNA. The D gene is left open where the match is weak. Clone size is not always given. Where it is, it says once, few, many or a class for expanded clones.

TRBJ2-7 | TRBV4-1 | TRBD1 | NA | CASSQGTGTYEQYF | TGCGCCAGCAGCCAAGGGACAGGCACCTACGAGCAGTACTTC
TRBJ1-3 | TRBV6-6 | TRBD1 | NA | CASRGTELTGNTIYF | TGTGCCAGCAGAGGGACAGAATTGACCGGAAACACCATATATTTT
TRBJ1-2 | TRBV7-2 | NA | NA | CASSILTGNGYTF | TGTGCCAGCAGCATCCTAACAGGGAATGGCTACACCTTC
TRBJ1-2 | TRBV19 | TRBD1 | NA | CASSPGQGTYGYTF | TGTGCCAGTAGTCCGGGACAGGGTACCTATGGCTACACCTTC
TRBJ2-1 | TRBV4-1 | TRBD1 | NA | CASSPDRARILSDEQFF | TGCGCCAGCAGCCCCGACAGGGCTAGGATTCTATCTGATGAGCAGTTCTTC
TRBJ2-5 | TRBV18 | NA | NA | CASSSGETQYF | TGTGCCAGCTCGTCCGGGGAGACCCAGTACTTC
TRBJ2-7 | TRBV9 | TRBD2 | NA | CASSVSGLGHEQYF | TGTGCCAGCAGCGTATCGGGACTAGGACACGAGCAGTACTTC
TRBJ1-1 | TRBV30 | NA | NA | CAWSVPELNTEAFF | TGTGCCTGGAGTGTACCAGAATTGAACACTGAAGCTTTCTTT
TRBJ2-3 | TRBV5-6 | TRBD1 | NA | CASDRGGDTQYF | TGTGCCAGCGACAGGGGGGGAGATACGCAGTATTTT
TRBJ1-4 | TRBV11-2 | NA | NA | CASSLTQRLFF | TGTGCCAGCAGCTTGACACAAAGACTGTTTTTT
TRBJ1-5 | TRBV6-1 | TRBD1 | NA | CASSWGQSNQPQHF | TGTGCCAGCAGCTGGGGACAGAGCAATCAGCCCCAGCATTTT
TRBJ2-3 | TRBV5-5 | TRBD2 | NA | CASSATSDPSTDTQYF | TGTGCCAGCAGCGCCACTAGCGACCCTAGCACAGATACGCAGTATTTT
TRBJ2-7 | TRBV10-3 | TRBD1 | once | CAISAIYGQGGFYEQYF | TGTGCCATCAGTGCAATATACGGACAGGGAGGCTTCTACGAGCAGTACTTC
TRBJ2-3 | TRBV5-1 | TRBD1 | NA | CASSWGQEGTQYF | TGCGCCAGCAGCTGGGGACAGGAAGGCACGCAGTATTTT
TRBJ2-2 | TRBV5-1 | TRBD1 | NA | CASSLAIQGANTGELFF | TGCGCCAGCAGCTTGGCCATACAGGGGGCGAACACCGGGGAGCTGTTTTTT
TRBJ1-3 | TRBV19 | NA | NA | CASSIRDSFSGNTIYF | TGTGCCAGTAGTATTCGGGACTCCTTCTCTGGAAACACCATATATTTT
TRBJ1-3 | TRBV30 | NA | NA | CAWSGQVGNTIYF | TGTGCCTGGAGTGGACAGGTTGGAAACACCATATATTTT
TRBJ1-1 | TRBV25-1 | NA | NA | CASSELGGLNTEAFF | TGTGCCAGCAGTGAACTCGGCGGTCTGAACACTGAAGCTTTCTTT